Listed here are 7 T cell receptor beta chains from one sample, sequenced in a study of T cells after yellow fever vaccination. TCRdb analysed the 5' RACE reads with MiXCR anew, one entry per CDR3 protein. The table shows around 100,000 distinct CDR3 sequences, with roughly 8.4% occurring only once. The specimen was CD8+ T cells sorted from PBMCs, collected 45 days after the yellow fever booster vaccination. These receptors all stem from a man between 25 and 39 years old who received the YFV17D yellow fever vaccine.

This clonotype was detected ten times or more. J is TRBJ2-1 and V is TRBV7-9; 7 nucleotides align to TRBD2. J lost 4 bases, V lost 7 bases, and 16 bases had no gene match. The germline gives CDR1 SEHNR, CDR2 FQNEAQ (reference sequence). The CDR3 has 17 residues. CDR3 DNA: TGTGCCAGCAACCCATACCTGGGCGGGAGCCAATACAATGAGCAGTTCTTC. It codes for CASNPYLGGSQYNEQFF. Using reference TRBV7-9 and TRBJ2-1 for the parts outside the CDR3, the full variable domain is DTGVSQNPRHKITKRGQNVTFRCDPISEHNRLYWYRQTLGQGPEFLTYFQNEAQLEKSRLLSDRFSAERPKGSFSTLEIQRTEQGDSAMYLCASNPYLGGSQYNEQFFGPGTRLTVL.

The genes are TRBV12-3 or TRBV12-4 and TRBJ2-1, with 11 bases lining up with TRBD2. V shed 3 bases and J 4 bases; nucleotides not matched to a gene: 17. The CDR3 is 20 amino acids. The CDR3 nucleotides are TGTGCCAGCAGTTTTCCATTAGCGGGAGGGCAACACAACCGTTACAATGAGCAGTTCTTC. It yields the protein CASSFPLAGGQHNRYNEQFF.

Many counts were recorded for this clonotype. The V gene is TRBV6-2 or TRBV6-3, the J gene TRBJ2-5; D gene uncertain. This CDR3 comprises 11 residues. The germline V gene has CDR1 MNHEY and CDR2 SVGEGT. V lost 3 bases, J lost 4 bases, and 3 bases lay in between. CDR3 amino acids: CASSYAETQYF. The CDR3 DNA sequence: TGTGCCAGCAGTTATGCAGAGACCCAGTACTTC.

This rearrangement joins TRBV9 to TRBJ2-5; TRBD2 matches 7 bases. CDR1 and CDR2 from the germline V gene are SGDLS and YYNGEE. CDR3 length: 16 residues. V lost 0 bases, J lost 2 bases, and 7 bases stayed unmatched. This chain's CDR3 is CASSVGGLAVQETQYF. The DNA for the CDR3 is TGTGCCAGCAGCGTAGGAGGCCTAGCGGTTCAAGAGACCCAGTACTTC.

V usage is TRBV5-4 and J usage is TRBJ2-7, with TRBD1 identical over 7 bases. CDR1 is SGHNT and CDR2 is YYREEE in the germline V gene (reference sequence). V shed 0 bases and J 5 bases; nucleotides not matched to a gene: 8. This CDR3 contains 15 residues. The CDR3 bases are TGTGCCAGCAGCTTGGTAGGGACAGCAAGCCACGAGCAGTACTTC. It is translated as CASSLVGTASHEQYF.

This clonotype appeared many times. In DNA, the CDR3 is TGTGCCAGCAGTTTCTTAGTGGACAGAACCTACGAGCAGTACTTC. Amino acid sequence: CASSFLVDRTYEQYF. The J gene is TRBJ2-7, the V gene TRBV27; TRBD1 might be the D (6 bases). Germline V gene sequence: CDR1 MNHEY, CDR2 SMNVEV (reference sequence). This CDR3 spans 15 amino acids. The V gene lost 3 bases and the J gene lost 2 bases, with 14 bases spanning the gap.

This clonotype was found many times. The DNA for the CDR3 is TGTGCCAGCAGCTCTCTCTTCCTAGGCGGGAGCTACCTGGGGTACGAGCAGTACTTC. Translated, it gives CASSSLFLGGSYLGYEQYF. The chain recombines TRBV11-2 with TRBJ2-7; 7 nucleotides agree with TRBD2. Germline V CDR1 and CDR2: SGHAT, FQNNGV. This CDR3 is built from 19 residues. V was clipped by 4 bases and J by 4 bases; unmatched bases: 22.